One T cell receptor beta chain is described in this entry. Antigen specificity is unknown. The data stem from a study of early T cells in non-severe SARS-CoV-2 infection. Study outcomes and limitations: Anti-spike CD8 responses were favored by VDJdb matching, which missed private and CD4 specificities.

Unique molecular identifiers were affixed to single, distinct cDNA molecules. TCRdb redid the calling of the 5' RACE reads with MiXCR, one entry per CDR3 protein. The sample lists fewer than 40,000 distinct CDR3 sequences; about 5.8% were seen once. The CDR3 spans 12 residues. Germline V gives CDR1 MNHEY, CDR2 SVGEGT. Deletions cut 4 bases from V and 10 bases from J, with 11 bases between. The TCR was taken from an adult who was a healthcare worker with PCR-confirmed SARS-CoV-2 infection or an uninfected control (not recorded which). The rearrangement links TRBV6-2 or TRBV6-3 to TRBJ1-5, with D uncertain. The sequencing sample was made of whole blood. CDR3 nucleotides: TGTGCCAGCAGTTCGCCAGTGGGACCCCAGCATTTT. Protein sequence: CASSSPVGPQHF.